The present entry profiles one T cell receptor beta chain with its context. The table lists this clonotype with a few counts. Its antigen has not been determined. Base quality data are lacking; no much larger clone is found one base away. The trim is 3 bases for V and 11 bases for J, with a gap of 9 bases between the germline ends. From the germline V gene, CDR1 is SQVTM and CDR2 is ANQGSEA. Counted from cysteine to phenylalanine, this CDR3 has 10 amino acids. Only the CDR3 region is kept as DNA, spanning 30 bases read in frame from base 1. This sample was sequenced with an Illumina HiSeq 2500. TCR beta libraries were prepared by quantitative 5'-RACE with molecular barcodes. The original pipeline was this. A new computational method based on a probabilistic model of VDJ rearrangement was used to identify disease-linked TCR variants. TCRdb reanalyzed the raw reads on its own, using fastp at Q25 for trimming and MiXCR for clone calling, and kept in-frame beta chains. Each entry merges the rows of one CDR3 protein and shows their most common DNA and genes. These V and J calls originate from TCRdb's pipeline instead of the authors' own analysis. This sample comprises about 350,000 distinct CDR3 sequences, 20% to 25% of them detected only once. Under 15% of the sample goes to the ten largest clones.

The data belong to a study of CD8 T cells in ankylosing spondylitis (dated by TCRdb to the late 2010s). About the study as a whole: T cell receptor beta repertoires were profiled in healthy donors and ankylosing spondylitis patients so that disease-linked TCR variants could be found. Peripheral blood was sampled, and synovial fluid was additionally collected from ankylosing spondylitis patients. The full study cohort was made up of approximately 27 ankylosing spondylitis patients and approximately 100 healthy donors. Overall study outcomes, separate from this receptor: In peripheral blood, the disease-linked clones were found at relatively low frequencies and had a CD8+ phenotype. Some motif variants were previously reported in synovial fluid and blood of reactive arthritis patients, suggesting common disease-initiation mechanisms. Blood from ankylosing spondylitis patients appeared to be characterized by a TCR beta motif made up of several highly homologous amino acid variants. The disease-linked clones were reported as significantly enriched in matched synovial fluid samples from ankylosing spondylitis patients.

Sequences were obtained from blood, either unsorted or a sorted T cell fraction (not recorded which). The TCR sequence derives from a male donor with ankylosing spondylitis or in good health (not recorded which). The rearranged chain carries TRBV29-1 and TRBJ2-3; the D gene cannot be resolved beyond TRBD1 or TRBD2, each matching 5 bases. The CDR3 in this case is CSVEAGGQYF. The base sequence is TGCAGCGTTGAGGCTGGGGGGCAGTATTTT.